This entry lists 15 T cell receptor beta chains sequenced from one sample in a study of read filtering for tumor transcriptome and immune sequencing (dated by TCRdb to the early 2020s). The listed sequencing device is Illumina HiSeq 4000. TCR libraries were built from approximately 400 ng RNA with the Immunoverse kit, using molecular barcoded adaptors covering alpha/delta and beta/gamma chains. The public reads were reanalyzed by TCRdb: fastp trimming at Q25, MiXCR alignment, in-frame beta chains only. Records with the same CDR3 protein are collapsed into one entry carrying the most frequent genes and DNA. The sample includes fewer than 150,000 distinct CDR3 sequences, with 10% to 15% observed a single time. 9.5% to 12% of the sample lies in the top ten. Sample: a population of CD138-negative cells sorted from bone marrow. In light of the paper, this sample's cell subset or site label describes: bone marrow mononuclear cells depleted of CD138+ plasma/myeloma cells by negative magnetic selection. These receptors all come from a donor aged 40 or over with multiple myeloma.

The chain joins TRBV15 to TRBJ1-5; D gene unclear. The V end was cut by 3 bases, the J end by 7 bases, with 10 bases between. The CDR3 spans 13 residues. Germline V gene data show CDR1 as LNHNV and CDR2 as YYDKDF (reference sequence). This chain's CDR3 is CATSSMGGQPQHF. In DNA form, the CDR3 reads TGTGCCACCAGCAGTATGGGAGGCCAGCCCCAGCATTTT.

At least ten counts were recorded for this clonotype. The V gene is TRBV28, the J gene TRBJ1-5; D is possibly TRBD1 (5 bases). Germline CDR1 is MDHEN and CDR2 is SYDVKM. CDR3 length: 14 amino acids. The V and J ends lost 7 bases and 5 bases respectively, with 15 bases between them. The CDR3 DNA is TGTGCCAGCACGTTGGGGCGACGCGATCAGCCCCAGCATTTT. This sequence encodes CASTLGRRDQPQHF.

The CDR3 DNA follows: TGTGCCAGCAGTAATTTAGCAGGGCCCCAAGAGACCCAGTACTTC. Protein sequence: CASSNLAGPQETQYF. The rearrangement links TRBV6-5 to TRBJ2-5, with D perhaps TRBD1 (5 bases). The germline V and J ends were trimmed by 5 bases and 1 base, with 14 bases remaining between them. CDR3 size: 15 residues. Germline-derived CDR1 and CDR2 are MNHEY and SVGAGI.

This chain connects TRBV4-2 to TRBJ1-1; the match to TRBD1 covers 7 bases. The V gene's germline CDR1 is LGHNA and CDR2 YNFKEQ. The J segment lost 0 bases and the V segment lost 11 bases, leaving 6 bases of the junction unmatched. This CDR3 has 13 residues. CDR3 bases: TGTGCCGTAGCGGGACAGCTGAACACTGAAGCTTTCTTT. Its translation is CAVAGQLNTEAFF.

This clonotype was seen repeatedly, ten times or more. This sequence joins TRBV12-3 or TRBV12-4 and TRBJ2-2, with D possibly TRBD2 on 7 matching bases. CDR3 size: 17 residues. Trimming shortened V by 4 bases and J by 2 bases, and 17 bases separated the two germline ends. As DNA, the CDR3 is TGTGCCAGCAGTTCCCAAGGGGGGAGGGCCAACACCGGGGAGCTGTTTTTT. This sequence encodes CASSSQGGRANTGELFF.

This clonotype was recorded at least ten times. The chain recombines TRBV20-1 with TRBJ1-5; D call uncertain. This CDR3 has 13 amino acids. Per the germline V gene, CDR1 is DFQATT and CDR2 is SNEGSKA (reference sequence). V was trimmed by 6 bases and J by 1 base, leaving 10 bases between them. The DNA for the CDR3 is TGCAGTGCAAAGAGGTGGAGCAATCAGCCCCAGCATTTT. This encodes CSAKRWSNQPQHF.

This clonotype has at least ten counts. The chain has TRBV28 and TRBJ2-7, with 8 bases identical to TRBD2. V was clipped by 3 bases and J by 4 bases; unmatched bases: 8. CDR1 MDHEN and CDR2 SYDVKM come from the germline V gene. This CDR3 spans 15 amino acids. CDR3 loop: CASSFTSGLSYEQYF. The CDR3 coding sequence is TGTGCCAGCAGTTTTACTAGCGGCCTTTCTTACGAGCAGTACTTC.

This clonotype was seen many times. The genes are TRBV5-5 and TRBJ2-2; D is uncertain. The V and J ends lost 4 bases and 2 bases respectively, with 15 bases between them. The length of the CDR3 is 16 residues. Looked up from germline, CDR1 is SGHKS and CDR2 is YYEKEE (reference sequence). The CDR3 region has the DNA TGTGCCAGCAGCGGGTTGGAAGGCCTTAACACCGGGGAGCTGTTTTTT. Amino acids: CASSGLEGLNTGELFF.

This clonotype was recorded only once. This chain connects TRBV3-1 to TRBJ2-1; a possible D gene is TRBD2 (6 bases). The V gene's germline CDR1 is LGHDT and CDR2 YNNKEL (reference sequence). V gave up 0 bases and J gave up 6 bases, with 15 bases separating them. CDR3 size: 16 residues. The CDR3 protein is CASSQERQAGSNEQFF. The CDR3 region has the DNA TGTGCCAGCAGCCAAGAAAGACAAGCGGGTTCCAATGAGCAGTTCTTC.

This clonotype occurred many times. V usage is TRBV11-3 and J usage is TRBJ2-7, with no clear D. The CDR3 length is 13 residues. V was pared by 5 bases and J by 3 bases, with 11 bases between. CDR1 and CDR2 (germline): SGHNT, YENEEA. The CDR3 sequence is CASSPLTDYEQYF. CDR3 in DNA: TGTGCCAGCAGCCCCTTAACAGACTACGAGCAGTACTTC.

This clonotype has at least ten counts. The V gene is TRBV6-1, the J gene TRBJ1-2, with D perhaps matching TRBD1 (5 bases). Between the trimmed V and J ends, which lost 4 bases and 4 bases, there was a span of 19 bases. The CDR3 totals 16 residues. From germline, CDR1 is MNHNS and CDR2 SASEGT. The CDR3 sequence is CASSGAAGRTGYGYTF. The DNA of the CDR3 is TGTGCCAGCAGTGGAGCGGCGGGACGGACTGGCTATGGCTACACCTTC.

At least ten counts were recorded for this clonotype. The CDR3 DNA sequence: TGTGCCAGCAGCCTCACAGGGGGCTTTGGGGAAAAACTGTTTTTT. Its protein product is CASSLTGGFGEKLFF. V and J are TRBV3-1 and TRBJ1-4; 9 nucleotides align to TRBD1. The ends lost 4 bases at V and 8 bases at J; junction bases unmatched: 8. CDR1 and CDR2 from the germline V gene are LGHDT and YNNKEL (reference sequence). The CDR3 runs to 15 residues.

This clonotype was recorded at least ten times. The V call is TRBV29-1, the J call TRBJ2-1, with 14 bases lining up with TRBD2. Per the germline V gene, CDR1 is SQVTM and CDR2 is ANQGSEA. V shed 1 base and J 4 bases; nucleotides not matched to a gene: 3. The CDR3 contains 16 residues. CDR3 sequence reads: CSVEGTSGRLYNEQFF. The DNA for the CDR3 is TGCAGCGTTGAAGGGACTAGCGGGAGGCTGTACAATGAGCAGTTCTTC.

The sample holds many counts of this clonotype. The gene calls are TRBV5-1 and TRBJ1-2; perhaps TRBD1 as D (5 bases). Trimming pared 4 bases from V and 8 bases from J, leaving 18 bases between. Germline CDR1 SGHRS, CDR2 YFSETQ. The CDR3 has 14 residues. CDR3 sequence (DNA): TGCGCCAGCAGCCCGCGGGACGGCCCCAGAGGCTACACCTTC. Its translation is CASSPRDGPRGYTF.

This clonotype has ten or more counts. The rearrangement links TRBV5-5 to TRBJ2-3; maybe TRBD2 (5 bases). Germline CDR1 is SGHKS and CDR2 is YYEKEE (reference sequence). The germline V and J ends were trimmed by 0 bases and 3 bases, with 14 bases remaining between them. CDR3 length: 16 amino acids. Here the CDR3 reads CASSLEAGGDTDTQYF. CDR3 sequence (DNA): TGTGCCAGCAGCTTGGAGGCGGGCGGCGATACAGATACGCAGTATTTT.